This T cell receptor (beta chain) was recorded in a study of OX40 agonist ivuxolimab in advanced cancers. The assay was immunoSEQ multiplex PCR, and TCRdb's table has in-frame clones only and misses some. The sample lists tens of thousands of clones, 80% to 90% occurring once. The CDR3 totals 14 residues. CDR1 is SGDLS and CDR2 is YYNGEE in the germline V gene. The V end was cut by 4 bases, the J end by 3 bases, with 14 bases between. Turning to this clone: The antigen is not known.

The study, taken as a whole, reports: Some patients without response likewise showed low normalized clonal expansion.

This specimen was CD4+ or CD8+ T cells sorted from blood, taken in a trial of the OX40 agonist ivuxolimab. The rearrangement joins TRBV9 to TRBJ2-7; no clear D. The sequence derives from an adult with an advanced solid tumor such as melanoma, head and neck, liver or kidney cancer. The CDR3 is CASSSGPTGYEQYF. The CDR3 DNA reads TGTGCCAGCAGCTCCGGCCCCACCGGCTACGAGCAGTACTTC.